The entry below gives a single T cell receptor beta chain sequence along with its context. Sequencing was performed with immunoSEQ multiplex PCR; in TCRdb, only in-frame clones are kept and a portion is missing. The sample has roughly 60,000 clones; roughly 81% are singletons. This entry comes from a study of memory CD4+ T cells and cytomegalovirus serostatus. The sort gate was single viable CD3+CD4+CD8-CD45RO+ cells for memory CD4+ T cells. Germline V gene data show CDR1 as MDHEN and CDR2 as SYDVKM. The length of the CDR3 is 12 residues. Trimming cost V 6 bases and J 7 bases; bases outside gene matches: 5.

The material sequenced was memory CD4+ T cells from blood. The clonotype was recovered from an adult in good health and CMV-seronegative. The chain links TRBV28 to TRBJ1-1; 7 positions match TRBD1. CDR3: CASSPQGVEAFF. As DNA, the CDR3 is TGTGCCAGCAGCCCGCAGGGGGTTGAAGCTTTCTTT.